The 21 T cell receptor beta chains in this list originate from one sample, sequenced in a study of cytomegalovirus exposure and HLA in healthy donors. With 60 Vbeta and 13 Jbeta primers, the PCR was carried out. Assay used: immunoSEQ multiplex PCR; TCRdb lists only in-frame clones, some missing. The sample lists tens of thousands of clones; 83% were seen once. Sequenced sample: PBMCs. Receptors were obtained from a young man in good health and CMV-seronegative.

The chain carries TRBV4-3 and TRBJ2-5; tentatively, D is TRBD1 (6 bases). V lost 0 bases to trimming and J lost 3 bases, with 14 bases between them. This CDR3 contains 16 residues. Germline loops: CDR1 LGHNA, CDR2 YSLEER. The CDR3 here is CASSQDARAGEETQYF. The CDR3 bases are TGCGCCAGCAGCCAAGATGCTAGGGCAGGGGAAGAGACCCAGTACTTC.

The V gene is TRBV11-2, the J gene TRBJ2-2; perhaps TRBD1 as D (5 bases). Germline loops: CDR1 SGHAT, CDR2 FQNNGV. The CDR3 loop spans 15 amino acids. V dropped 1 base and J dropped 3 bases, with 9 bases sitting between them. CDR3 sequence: CASSLVDTYTGELFF. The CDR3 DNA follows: TGTGCCAGCAGCTTAGTGGACACATACACCGGGGAGCTGTTTTTT.

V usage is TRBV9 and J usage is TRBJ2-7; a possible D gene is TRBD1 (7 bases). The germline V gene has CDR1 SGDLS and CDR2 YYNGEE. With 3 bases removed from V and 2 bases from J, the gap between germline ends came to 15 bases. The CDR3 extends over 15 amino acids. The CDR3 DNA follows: TGTGCCAGCAGCGGCGGGACAGATTATCCCTACGAGCAGTACTTC. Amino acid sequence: CASSGGTDYPYEQYF.

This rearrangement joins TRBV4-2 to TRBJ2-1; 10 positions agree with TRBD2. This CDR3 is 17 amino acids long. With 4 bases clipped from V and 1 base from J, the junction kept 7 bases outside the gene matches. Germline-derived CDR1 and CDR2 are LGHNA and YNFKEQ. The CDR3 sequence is CASSLKLLAGSYNEQFF. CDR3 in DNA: TGTGCCAGCAGCCTAAAGCTACTAGCGGGATCCTACAATGAGCAGTTCTTC.

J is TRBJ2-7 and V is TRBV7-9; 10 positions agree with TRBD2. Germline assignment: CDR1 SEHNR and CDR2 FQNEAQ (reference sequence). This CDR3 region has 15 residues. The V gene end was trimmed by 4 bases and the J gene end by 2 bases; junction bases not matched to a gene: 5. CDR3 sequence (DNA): TGTGCCAGCAGCTCCGGACTAGCGGAGGCCTACGAGCAGTACTTC. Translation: CASSSGLAEAYEQYF. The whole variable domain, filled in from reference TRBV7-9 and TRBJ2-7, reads DTGVSQNPRHKITKRGQNVTFRCDPISEHNRLYWYRQTLGQGPEFLTYFQNEAQLEKSRLLSDRFSAERPKGSFSTLEIQRTEQGDSAMYLCASSSGLAEAYEQYFGPGTRLTVT.

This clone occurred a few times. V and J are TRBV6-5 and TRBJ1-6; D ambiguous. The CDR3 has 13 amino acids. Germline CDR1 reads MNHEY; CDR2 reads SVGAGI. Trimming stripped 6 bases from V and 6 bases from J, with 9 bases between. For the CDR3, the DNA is TGTGCCAGCAGGCGACTGGGTAATTCACCCCTCCACTTT. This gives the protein CASRRLGNSPLHF.

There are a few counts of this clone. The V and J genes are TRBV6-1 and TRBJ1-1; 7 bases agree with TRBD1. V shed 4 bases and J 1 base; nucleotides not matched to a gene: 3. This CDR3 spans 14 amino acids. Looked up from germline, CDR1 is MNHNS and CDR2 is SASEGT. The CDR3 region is CASSVGQENTEAFF. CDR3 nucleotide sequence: TGTGCCAGCAGTGTTGGACAGGAGAACACTGAAGCTTTCTTT.

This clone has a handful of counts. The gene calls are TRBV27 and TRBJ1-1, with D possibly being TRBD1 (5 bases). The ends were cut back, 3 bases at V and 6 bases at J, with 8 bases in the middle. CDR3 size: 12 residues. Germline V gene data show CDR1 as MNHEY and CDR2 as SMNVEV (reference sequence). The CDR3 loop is CASSFGGAEAFF. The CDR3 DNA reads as TGTGCCAGCAGTTTTGGGGGGGCTGAAGCTTTCTTT.

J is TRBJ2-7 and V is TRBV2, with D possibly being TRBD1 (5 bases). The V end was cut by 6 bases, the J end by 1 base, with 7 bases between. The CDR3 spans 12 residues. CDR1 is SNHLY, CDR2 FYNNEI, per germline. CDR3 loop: CASRAGSYEQYF. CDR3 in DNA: TGTGCCAGCAGGGCAGGGTCCTACGAGCAGTACTTC. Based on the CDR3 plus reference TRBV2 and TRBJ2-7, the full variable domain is EPEVTQTPSHQVTQMGQEVILRCVPISNHLYFYWYRQILGQKVEFLVSFYNNEISEKSEIFDDQFSVERPDGSNFTLKIRSTKLEDSAMYFCASRAGSYEQYFGPGTRLTVT.

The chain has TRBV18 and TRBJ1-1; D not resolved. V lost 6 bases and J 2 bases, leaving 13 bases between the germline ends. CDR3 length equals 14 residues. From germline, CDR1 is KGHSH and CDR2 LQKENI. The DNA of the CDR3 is TGTGCCAGCTCGGAAACCGGGAAAAACACTGAAGCTTTCTTT. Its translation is CASSETGKNTEAFF.

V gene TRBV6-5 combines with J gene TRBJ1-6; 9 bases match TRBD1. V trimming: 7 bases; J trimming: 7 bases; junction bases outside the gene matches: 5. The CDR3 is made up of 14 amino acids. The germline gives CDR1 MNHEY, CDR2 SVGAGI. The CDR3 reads CASTLGQGNSPLHF. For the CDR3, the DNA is TGTGCCAGCACCTTGGGACAGGGAAATTCACCCCTCCACTTT.

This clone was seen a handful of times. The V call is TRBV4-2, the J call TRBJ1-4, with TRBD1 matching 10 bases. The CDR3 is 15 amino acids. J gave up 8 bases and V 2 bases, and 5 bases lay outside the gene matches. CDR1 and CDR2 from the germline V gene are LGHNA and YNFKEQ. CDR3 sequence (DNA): TGTGCCAGCAGCCAACAGACAGGGGGCTTAGAAAAACTGTTTTTT. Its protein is CASSQQTGGLEKLFF.

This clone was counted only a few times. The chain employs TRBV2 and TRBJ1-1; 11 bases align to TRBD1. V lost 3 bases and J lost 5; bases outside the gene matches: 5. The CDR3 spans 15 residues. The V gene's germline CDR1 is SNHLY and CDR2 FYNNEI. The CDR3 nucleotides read TGTGCCAGCAGTGAGGACAGGGGGCCTGGAACTGAAGCTTTCTTT. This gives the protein CASSEDRGPGTEAFF.

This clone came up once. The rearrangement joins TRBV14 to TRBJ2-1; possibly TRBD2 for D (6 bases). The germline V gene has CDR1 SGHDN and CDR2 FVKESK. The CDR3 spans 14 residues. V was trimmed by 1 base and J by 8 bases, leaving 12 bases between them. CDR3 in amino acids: CASSQVLAMDEQFF. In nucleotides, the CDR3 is TGTGCCAGCAGCCAAGTTCTAGCGATGGATGAGCAGTTCTTC.

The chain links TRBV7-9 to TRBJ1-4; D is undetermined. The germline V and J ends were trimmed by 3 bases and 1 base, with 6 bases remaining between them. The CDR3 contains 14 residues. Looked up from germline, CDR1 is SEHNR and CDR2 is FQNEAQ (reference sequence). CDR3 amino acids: CASSFRGTNEKLFF. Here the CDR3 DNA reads TGTGCCAGCAGCTTCCGGGGAACTAATGAAAAACTGTTTTTT.

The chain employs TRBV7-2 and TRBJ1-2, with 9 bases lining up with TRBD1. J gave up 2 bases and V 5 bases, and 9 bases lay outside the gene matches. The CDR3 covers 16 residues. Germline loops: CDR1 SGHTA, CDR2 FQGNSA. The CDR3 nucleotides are TGTGCCAGCAGCCCAGGGGTGGGACAGGGAAACTATGGCTACACCTTC. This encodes CASSPGVGQGNYGYTF.

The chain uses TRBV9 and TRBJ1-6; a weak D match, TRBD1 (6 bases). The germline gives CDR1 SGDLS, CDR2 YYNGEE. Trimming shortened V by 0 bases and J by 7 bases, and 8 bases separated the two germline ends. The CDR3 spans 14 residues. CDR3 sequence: CASSVGGLNSPLHF. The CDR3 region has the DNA TGTGCCAGCAGCGTAGGGGGGCTCAATTCACCCCTCCACTTT.

CDR3 sequence reads: CASKTDTNTGELFF. For the CDR3, the DNA is TGTGCCAGCAAGACGGACACGAACACCGGGGAGCTGTTTTTT. The V gene is TRBV2, the J gene TRBJ2-2; D is perhaps TRBD1 (5 bases). V was cut by 7 bases and J by 0 bases, with 9 bases left in between. The germline gives CDR1 SNHLY, CDR2 FYNNEI. The CDR3 covers 14 residues.

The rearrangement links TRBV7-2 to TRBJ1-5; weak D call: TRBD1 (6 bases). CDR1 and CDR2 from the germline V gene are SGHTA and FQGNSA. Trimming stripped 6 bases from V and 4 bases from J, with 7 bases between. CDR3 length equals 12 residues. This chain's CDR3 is CASSQGNQPQHF. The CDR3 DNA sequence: TGTGCCAGCAGTCAGGGGAATCAGCCCCAGCATTTT.

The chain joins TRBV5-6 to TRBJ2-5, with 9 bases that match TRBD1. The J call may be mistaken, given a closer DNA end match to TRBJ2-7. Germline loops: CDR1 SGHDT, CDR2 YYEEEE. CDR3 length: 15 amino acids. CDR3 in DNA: TGTGCCAGCAGCTTGGCCACAGGGGGCGTCAACGAGCAGTACTTC. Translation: CASSLATGGVNEQYF.

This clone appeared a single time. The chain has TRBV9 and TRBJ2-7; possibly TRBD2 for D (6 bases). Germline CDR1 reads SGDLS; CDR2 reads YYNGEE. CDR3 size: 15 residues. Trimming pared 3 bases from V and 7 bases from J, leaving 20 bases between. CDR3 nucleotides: TGTGCCAGCAGCGCCTGGGGGGTCCCGGGGTATGAGCAGTACTTC. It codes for CASSAWGVPGYEQYF.